One and the same sample provided the 28 T cell receptor beta chains below, sequenced in a study of blood T cell repertoires in COVID-19. Here immunoSEQ multiplex PCR was the method, and the copy in TCRdb shows in-frame clones only, minus some. Here the sample spans 280,000 or so clones, nearly 90% being singletons. Material: PBMCs or T cells enriched from blood (not recorded which). The receptors shown here come from a woman aged 18-30 years with acute COVID-19.

The chain has TRBV7-3 and TRBJ2-2; 7 bases fit TRBD1. CDR1 is SGHTA and CDR2 is FQGTGA in the germline V gene. This CDR3 comprises 14 residues. V lost 8 bases and J lost 5; bases outside the gene matches: 8. The CDR3 nucleotides are TGTGCCAGCCAGATGGCAGGGGGTACCGGGGAGCTGTTTTTT. Amino acids: CASQMAGGTGELFF.

The chain links TRBV5-1 to TRBJ2-1, with TRBD2 matching 10 bases. Germline V gives CDR1 SGHRS, CDR2 YFSETQ. The trim removed 0 bases at V and 3 bases at J, leaving 6 bases unmatched. There are 17 residues in the CDR3. The CDR3: CASSLGPAGGFYNEQFF. Written as DNA, the CDR3 is TGCGCCAGCAGCTTGGGTCCAGCGGGAGGGTTCTACAATGAGCAGTTCTTC. Filled out from reference TRBV5-1 and TRBJ2-1, the complete variable domain reads KAGVTQTPRYLIKTRGQQVTLSCSPISGHRSVSWYQQTPGQGLQFLFEYFSETQRNKGNFPGRFSGRQFSNSRSEMNVSTLELGDSALYLCASSLGPAGGFYNEQFFGPGTRLTVL.

V usage is TRBV29-1 and J usage is TRBJ1-2, with D tentatively TRBD1 (5 bases). The ends were cut back, 2 bases at V and 8 bases at J, with 12 bases in the middle. There are 12 residues in the CDR3. Per germline, CDR1 SQVTM and CDR2 ANQGSEA. CDR3 sequence (DNA): TGCAGCGTTGAAACCAGGGTTGGAGGCTACACCTTC. Translated: CSVETRVGGYTF.

V and J are TRBV2 and TRBJ1-1; no firm D call. V was cut by 6 bases and J by 2 bases, with 16 bases left in between. Germline values: CDR1 SNHLY, CDR2 FYNNEI. There are 15 residues in the CDR3. CDR3 in DNA: TGTGCCAGCAGCCGACTGAGAGGGCCAAACACTGAAGCTTTCTTT. This sequence encodes CASSRLRGPNTEAFF.

The rearrangement joins TRBV5-1 to TRBJ1-4; TRBD1 is a possible D gene (6 bases). The V end lost 4 bases, the J end lost 4 bases, and 11 bases lay between the germline ends. The CDR3 spans 14 residues. Germline CDR1 and CDR2: SGHRS and YFSETQ. In DNA form, the CDR3 reads TGCGCCAGCAGCAAGGGACACAGTAATGAAAAACTGTTTTTT. Amino acid sequence: CASSKGHSNEKLFF. Full variable domain (missing parts from reference TRBV5-1 and TRBJ1-4): KAGVTQTPRYLIKTRGQQVTLSCSPISGHRSVSWYQQTPGQGLQFLFEYFSETQRNKGNFPGRFSGRQFSNSRSEMNVSTLELGDSALYLCASSKGHSNEKLFFGSGTQLSVL.

The V gene is TRBV19, the J gene TRBJ2-5; maybe TRBD2 (5 bases). The CDR3 extends over 19 amino acids. From germline, CDR1 is LNHDA and CDR2 SQIVND (reference sequence). Trimming left V 1 base short and J 5 bases short, with 26 bases between. CDR3: CASSIGASGLKLDPETQYF. The CDR3 DNA reads as TGTGCCAGTAGTATAGGCGCAAGCGGCCTAAAGTTGGATCCGGAGACCCAGTACTTC.

The CDR3 DNA follows: TGTGCCAGCAGCAGAATACTAGCGAGGGCCTACGAGCAGTACTTC. It yields the protein CASSRILARAYEQYF. V is TRBV3-1 (or the pseudogene TRBV3-2) and J is TRBJ2-7, with 7 bases matching TRBD2. V trimming: 5 bases; J trimming: 2 bases; junction bases outside the gene matches: 9. CDR3 size: 15 residues. Germline CDR1 LGHDT, CDR2 YNNKEL (reference sequence).

The chain recombines TRBV7-9 with TRBJ2-1, with D perhaps TRBD2 (5 bases). Germline lookup yields CDR1 SEHNR and CDR2 FQNEAQ (reference sequence). The V and J ends lost 5 bases and 15 bases respectively, with 17 bases between them. The CDR3 contains 12 residues. In DNA, the CDR3 is TGTGCCAGCAGCCAGGAGGTCTCCCCTGGGTTCTTC. Protein: CASSQEVSPGFF.

This clone was found once. V and J are TRBV13 and TRBJ1-1; D may be TRBD1 (5 bases). CDR3 length equals 12 residues. With 4 bases removed from V and 7 bases from J, the gap between germline ends came to 10 bases. The germline CDR1 and CDR2 sequences are PRHDT and FYEKMQ (reference sequence). The chain's CDR3 is CASSWGVLEAFF. The CDR3 nucleotides read TGTGCCAGCAGCTGGGGGGTCCTTGAAGCTTTCTTT.

The J gene is TRBJ1-2, the V gene TRBV10-3, with 8 bases fitting TRBD1. CDR1 ENHRY and CDR2 SYGVKD come from the germline V gene. The CDR3 runs 14 residues. V shed 4 bases, J shed 8 bases, and the junction held 9 bases outside the gene matches. As DNA, the CDR3 is TGTGCCATCAGTGGGACAGGGACGGTCGACGGCTACACCTTC. Its translation is CAISGTGTVDGYTF.

The V call is TRBV19, the J call TRBJ2-6, with a possible D match to TRBD1 (6 bases). This CDR3 comprises 16 residues. The V end was cut by 7 bases, the J end by 1 base, with 14 bases between. Germline CDR1 and CDR2: LNHDA and SQIVND (reference sequence). For the CDR3, the DNA is TGTGCCAGTAACCCCACCGGGACATCTGGGGCCAACGTCCTGACTTTC. It is translated as CASNPTGTSGANVLTF.

V and J are TRBV12-2 and TRBJ1-3. TRBV12-2 corresponds to a pseudogene. The CDR3 consists of 18 residues. The CDR3 DNA follows: TGTGCAAGTCGCGCCAGAGGAGGGTCCGCCAGCTCTGGAAACACCATATATTTT. This sequence encodes CASRARGGSASSGNTIYF.

The chain carries TRBV6-5 and TRBJ2-2; perhaps TRBD2 as D (5 bases). The CDR3 runs to 14 residues. The V end was cut by 11 bases, the J end by 2 bases, with 15 bases between. CDR1 and CDR2 from the germline V gene are MNHEY and SVGAGI. CDR3 in DNA: TGTGCCGCAACCCCGGGGTACAACACCGGGGAGCTGTTTTTT. Translating gives CAATPGYNTGELFF.

V usage is TRBV28 and J usage is TRBJ1-1, with 8 nucleotides matching TRBD1. CDR3 length: 17 residues. With V trimmed by 5 bases and J by 3 bases, 14 bases remained unmatched. Germline CDR1 MDHEN, CDR2 SYDVKM. CDR3 sequence: CASSLPPGGNGDTEAFF. The CDR3 DNA is TGTGCCAGCAGTCTCCCACCAGGGGGCAATGGGGACACTGAAGCTTTCTTT.

This chain joins TRBV2 and TRBJ1-5; D unresolved. Germline loops: CDR1 SNHLY, CDR2 FYNNEI. The CDR3 extends over 15 amino acids. V lost 1 base, J lost 4 bases, and 11 bases lay in between. The CDR3 region has the DNA TGTGCCAGCAGTGAAGGGGGAGGACGGAATCAGCCCCAGCATTTT. Protein product: CASSEGGGRNQPQHF.

This chain connects TRBV10-3 to TRBJ1-3; D is possibly TRBD1 (6 bases). Germline assignment: CDR1 ENHRY and CDR2 SYGVKD. Trimming took 3 bases from V and 3 from J, leaving 12 bases between them. The CDR3 length is 15 residues. The CDR3 loop is CAISDAGAGGNTIYF. DNA of the CDR3: TGTGCCATCAGTGATGCAGGGGCGGGTGGAAACACCATATATTTT.

The rearrangement links TRBV3-1 (or the pseudogene TRBV3-2) to TRBJ2-7, with D unclear. CDR1 is LGHDT and CDR2 is YNNKEL in the germline V gene (reference sequence). There are 14 residues in the CDR3. V lost 2 bases, J lost 0 bases, and 8 bases lay in between. The CDR3 DNA reads TGTGCCAGCAGCCAATCGCGTAGCTCCTACGAGCAGTACTTC. Translating gives CASSQSRSSYEQYF.

The genes are TRBV9 and TRBJ1-6; 8 positions agree with TRBD1. In germline, CDR1 is SGDLS, CDR2 YYNGEE. The CDR3 spans 17 residues. Trimming cost V 4 bases and J 0 bases; bases outside gene matches: 6. As DNA, the CDR3 is TGTGCCAGCAGCCAACGACAGGGGAGCTCCTATAATTCACCCCTCCACTTT. As protein: CASSQRQGSSYNSPLHF.

The chain recombines TRBV24-1 with TRBJ2-1; 7 positions match TRBD2. The V and J ends lost 1 base and 0 bases, in that order; junction bases with no gene match: 2. The CDR3 has 16 residues. From germline, CDR1 is KGHDR and CDR2 SFDVKD. The CDR3 DNA is TGTGCCACCAGTGATTTTGGCGGGAGCTCCTACAATGAGCAGTTCTTC. This codes for CATSDFGGSSYNEQFF.

V gene TRBV7-3 combines with J gene TRBJ1-1, with TRBD1 as a possible D gene (6 bases). Looked up from germline, CDR1 is SGHTA and CDR2 is FQGTGA. The CDR3 spans 16 residues. The V gene lost 0 bases and the J gene lost 1 base, with 12 bases spanning the gap. Here the CDR3 DNA reads TGTGCCAGCAGCTTAACCCCCGGGACAAGGAACACTGAAGCTTTCTTT. Translation gives CASSLTPGTRNTEAFF.

This chain joins TRBV29-1 and TRBJ2-3; 13 positions match TRBD2. The CDR3 contains 16 residues. Germline CDR1 and CDR2: SQVTM and ANQGSEA. V trimming: 6 bases; J trimming: 2 bases; junction bases outside the gene matches: 8. The DNA for the CDR3 is TGCAGCGTGCCCGGGACTAGCGGGATAAACACAGATACGCAGTATTTT. It specifies CSVPGTSGINTDTQYF.

The chain uses TRBV30 and TRBJ2-3, with 7 nucleotides matching TRBD2. The V gene end was trimmed by 2 bases and the J gene end by 4 bases; junction bases not matched to a gene: 6. CDR3 size: 14 residues. CDR1 is GTSNPN, CDR2 SVGIG, per germline (reference sequence). The CDR3 nucleotides read TGTGCCTGGAGTAGGCGGGAGCTCGCAGATACGCAGTATTTT. As protein: CAWSRRELADTQYF.

The J gene is TRBJ2-7, the V gene TRBV7-3, with 13 bases identical to TRBD2. Germline CDR1 is SGHTA and CDR2 is FQGTGA. This CDR3 is built from 16 residues. Trimming took 0 bases from V and 3 from J; bases not matched to a gene: 2. The CDR3 bases are TGTGCCAGCAGCTTAACCGGGACTAGCGGGATCTACGAGCAGTACTTC. Protein: CASSLTGTSGIYEQYF.

The V and J genes are TRBV15 and TRBJ1-1; possibly TRBD1 for D (5 bases). The germline V gene encodes CDR1 LNHNV and CDR2 YYDKDF (reference sequence). This CDR3 comprises 14 residues. Trimming shortened V by 7 bases and J by 4 bases, and 16 bases separated the two germline ends. The CDR3 coding sequence is TGTGCCACCACCCTGGGGAGGGGCAGCACTGAAGCTTTCTTT. The encoded protein is CATTLGRGSTEAFF. Supplemented by reference TRBV15 and TRBJ1-1, the full variable domain reads DAMVIQNPRYQVTQFGKPVTLSCSQTLNHNVMYWYQQKSSQAPKLLFHYYDKDFNNEADTPDNFQSRRPNTSFCFLDIRSPGLGDTAMYLCATTLGRGSTEAFFGQGTRLTVV.

This clone has just a few counts. This chain joins TRBV9 and TRBJ2-7, with 10 bases that match TRBD2. Germline lookup yields CDR1 SGDLS and CDR2 YYNGEE. With V trimmed by 3 bases and J by 4 bases, 4 bases remained unmatched. CDR3 size: 14 residues. The chain's CDR3 is CASSGASGGYEQYF. The DNA of the CDR3 is TGTGCCAGCAGCGGGGCTAGCGGGGGATACGAGCAGTACTTC.

This clone was recorded once. The rearrangement joins TRBV7-9 to TRBJ2-1, with TRBD2 identical over 11 bases. CDR3 size: 16 residues. V trimming: 3 bases; J trimming: 8 bases; junction bases outside the gene matches: 9. In germline, CDR1 is SEHNR, CDR2 FQNEAQ (reference sequence). CDR3 region: CASSFTTSGVRHEQFF. DNA of the CDR3: TGTGCCAGCAGCTTCACGACTAGCGGGGTAAGACATGAGCAGTTCTTC. Full variable domain (missing parts from reference TRBV7-9 and TRBJ2-1): DTGVSQNPRHKITKRGQNVTFRCDPISEHNRLYWYRQTLGQGPEFLTYFQNEAQLEKSRLLSDRFSAERPKGSFSTLEIQRTEQGDSAMYLCASSFTTSGVRHEQFFGPGTRLTVL.

The chain carries TRBV5-4 and TRBJ2-3; D may be TRBD2 (5 bases). This CDR3 contains 15 residues. The V gene's germline CDR1 is SGHNT and CDR2 YYREEE (reference sequence). V was shortened by 3 bases and J by 3 bases, with 14 bases between the two germline ends. CDR3 residues: CASSSRTQTTDTQYF. The DNA for the CDR3 is TGTGCCAGCAGCTCCCGGACTCAAACTACAGATACGCAGTATTTT.

The gene calls are TRBV5-5 and TRBJ2-3, with D maybe TRBD2 (5 bases). V was shortened by 8 bases and J by 0 bases, with 16 bases between the two germline ends. Germline V gene lookup returns CDR1 SGHKS and CDR2 YYEKEE (reference sequence). This CDR3 has 15 residues. The CDR3 is CASLRIATSTDTQYF. DNA for the CDR3: TGTGCCAGTCTAAGAATAGCGACTAGCACAGATACGCAGTATTTT.